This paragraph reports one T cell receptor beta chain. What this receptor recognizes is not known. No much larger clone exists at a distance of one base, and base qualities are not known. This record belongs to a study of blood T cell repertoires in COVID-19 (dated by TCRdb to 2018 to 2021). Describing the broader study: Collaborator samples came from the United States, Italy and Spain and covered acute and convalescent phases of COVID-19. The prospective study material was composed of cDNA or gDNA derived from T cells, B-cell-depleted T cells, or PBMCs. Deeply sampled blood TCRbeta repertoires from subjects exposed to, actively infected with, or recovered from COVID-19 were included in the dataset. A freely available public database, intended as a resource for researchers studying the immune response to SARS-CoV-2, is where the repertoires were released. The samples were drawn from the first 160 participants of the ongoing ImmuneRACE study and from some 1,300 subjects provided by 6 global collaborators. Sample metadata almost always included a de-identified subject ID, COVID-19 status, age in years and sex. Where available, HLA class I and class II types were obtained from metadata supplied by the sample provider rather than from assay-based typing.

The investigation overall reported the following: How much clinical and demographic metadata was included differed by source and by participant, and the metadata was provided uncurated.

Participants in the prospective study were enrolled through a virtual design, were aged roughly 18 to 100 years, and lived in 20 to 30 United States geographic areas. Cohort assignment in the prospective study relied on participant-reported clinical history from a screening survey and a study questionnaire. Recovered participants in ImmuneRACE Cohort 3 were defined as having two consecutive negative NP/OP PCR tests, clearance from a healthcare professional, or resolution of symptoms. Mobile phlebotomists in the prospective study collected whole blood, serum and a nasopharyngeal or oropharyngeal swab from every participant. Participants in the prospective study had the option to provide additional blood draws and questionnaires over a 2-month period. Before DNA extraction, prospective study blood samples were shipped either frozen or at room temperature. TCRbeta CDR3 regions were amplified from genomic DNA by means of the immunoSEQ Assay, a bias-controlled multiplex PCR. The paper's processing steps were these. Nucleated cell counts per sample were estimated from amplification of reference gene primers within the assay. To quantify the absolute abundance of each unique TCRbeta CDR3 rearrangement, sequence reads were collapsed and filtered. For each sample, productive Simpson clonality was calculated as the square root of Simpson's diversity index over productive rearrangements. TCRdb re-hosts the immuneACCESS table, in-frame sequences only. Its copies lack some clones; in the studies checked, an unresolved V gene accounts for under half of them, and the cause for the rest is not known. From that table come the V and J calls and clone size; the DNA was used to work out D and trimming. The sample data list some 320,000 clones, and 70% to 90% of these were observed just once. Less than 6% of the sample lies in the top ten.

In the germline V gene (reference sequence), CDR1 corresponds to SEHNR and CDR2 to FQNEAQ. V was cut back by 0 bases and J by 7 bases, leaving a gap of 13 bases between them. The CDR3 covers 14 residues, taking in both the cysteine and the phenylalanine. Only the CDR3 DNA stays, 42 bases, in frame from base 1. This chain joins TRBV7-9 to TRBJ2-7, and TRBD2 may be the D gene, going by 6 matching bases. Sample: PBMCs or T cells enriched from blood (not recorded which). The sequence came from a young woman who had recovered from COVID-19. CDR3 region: CASSLAEGQREQYF. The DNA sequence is TGTGCCAGCAGCTTAGCGGAGGGTCAGCGTGAGCAGTACTTC.